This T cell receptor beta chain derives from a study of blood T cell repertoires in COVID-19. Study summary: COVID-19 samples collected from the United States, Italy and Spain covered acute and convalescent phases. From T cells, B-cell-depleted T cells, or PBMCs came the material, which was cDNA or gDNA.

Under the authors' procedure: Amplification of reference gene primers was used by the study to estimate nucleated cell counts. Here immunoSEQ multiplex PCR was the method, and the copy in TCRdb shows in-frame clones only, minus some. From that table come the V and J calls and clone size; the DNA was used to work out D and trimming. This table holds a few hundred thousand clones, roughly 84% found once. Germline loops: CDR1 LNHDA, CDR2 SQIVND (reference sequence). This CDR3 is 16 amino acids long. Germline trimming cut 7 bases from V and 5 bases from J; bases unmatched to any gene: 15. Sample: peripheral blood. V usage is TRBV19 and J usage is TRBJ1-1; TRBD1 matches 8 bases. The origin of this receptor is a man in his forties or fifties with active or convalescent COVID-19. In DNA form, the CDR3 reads TGTGCCAGTACCCACAGGGGGGACAGAGGCCTTACTGAAGCTTTCTTT. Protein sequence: CASTHRGDRGLTEAFF.